This TCR beta chain was documented in a study of radiotherapy plus CTLA-4 blockade in lung cancer (dated by TCRdb to 2017 to 2018). Regarding the research as a whole: Among the enrolled patients, about 19% had an objective response, and about 30% reached disease control.

Results and caveats for the whole study, not just this receptor: After treatment with radiotherapy and ipilimumab, TCR clones that originated in tumors expanded in peripheral blood. The strongest predictors of response were reported to be early dynamic shifts in blood T cell clones along with a rise in serum interferon-beta following radiation.

The trim is 2 bases for V and 7 bases for J, with a gap of 11 bases between the germline ends. The CDR3 has 13 amino acids, counting the end cysteine and phenylalanine. Only the CDR3 portion is preserved as DNA: 39 bases, with reading frame beginning at the first base. CDR1 and CDR2, per the germline V gene (reference sequence), are MNHEY and SMNVEV. Library construction relied on the immunoSEQ multiplex PCR assay. TCRdb retrieved this table from immuneACCESS and kept in-frame rearrangements only. Not all clones are present; in checked studies, unresolved V genes account for under half, and no reason is known for the remainder. A total of fewer than 100,000 clones appear in this sample, about four fifths of them only once. The ten largest clones represent about 0.79% of the sample. This clone was observed a single time. Its specific antigen is unknown. No per-base quality is available; no much larger clone lies one base away.

The study tested focal radiation therapy combined with CTLA-4 blockade (ipilimumab) in patients with chemo-refractory metastatic non-small-cell lung cancer. The sequence came from a human donor with non-small cell lung cancer who had stable disease on radiotherapy plus ipilimumab. The source material was peripheral blood, sampled from a patient treated with radiotherapy plus ipilimumab. The chain is assembled from TRBV27 and TRBJ1-2, and TRBD1 may be the D gene, going by 5 matching bases. The CDR3 region has the sequence CASSLNPGFGYTF. The DNA sequence is as follows: TGTGCCAGCAGTTTAAATCCAGGGTTTGGCTACACCTTC.